This TCR beta chain was sequenced during a study of radiotherapy plus CTLA-4 blockade in lung cancer. This clone was picked up a small number of times. The antigen is not known. Data came from immunoSEQ multiplex PCR; TCRdb stores just in-frame clones and leaves some out. The sample carries roughly 75,000 clones, about 78% recorded once. Study-wide results and caveats: In blood, tumor-derived TCR clones expanded after radiotherapy plus ipilimumab. Early blood T cell clone dynamics reportedly forecast response best, with interferon-beta.

V was clipped by 2 bases and J by 8 bases, with 12 bases between them. CDR3 length: 14 residues. Germline V lookup: CDR1 SEHNR, CDR2 FQNEAQ (reference sequence). This sample comprised peripheral blood, obtained from a patient treated with radiotherapy plus ipilimumab. The receptor comes from a human donor with non-small cell lung cancer whose response to radiotherapy plus ipilimumab could not be evaluated. Some clones in this sample may be carry-over from other donors' samples. The gene calls are TRBV7-9 and TRBJ1-4; the D is unclear. This chain's CDR3 is CASSLSTRGEKLFF. The CDR3 DNA sequence: TGTGCCAGCAGCTTATCTACCAGAGGGGAAAAACTGTTTTTT.